Listed below are T cell receptor beta chains from one sample, sequenced in a study of blood T cell repertoires in COVID-19. Here immunoSEQ multiplex PCR was the method, and the copy in TCRdb shows in-frame clones only, minus some. The repertoire consists of over 150,000 clones, with around 83% occurring once and the leading ten covering 1.1%. The specimen was peripheral blood. The source of these receptors is a man in his forties or fifties with acute or convalescent COVID-19. Each CDR3 is given with its conserved first and last residue. Each record gives: CDR3 protein, V gene, clone size, CDR3 length, J gene. Only part of the rows carry a size: once, few, many, or a class if the clone is expanded.

CASSAGILKFF | TRBV12-3/TRBV12-4 | . | 11 | TRBJ2-1
CASSLGGKNTGELFF | TRBV7-8 | . | 15 | TRBJ2-2
CASSQSGREVTEAFF | TRBV23-1 | . | 15 | TRBJ1-1
CASREFRGYTF | TRBV19 | once | 11 | TRBJ1-2
CASSVAPSVGNTIYF | TRBV9 | once | 15 | TRBJ1-3
CASSQGGSTEAFF | TRBV4-2 | . | 13 | TRBJ1-1
CASSFPSSGGSYGYTF | TRBV6-5 | . | 16 | TRBJ1-2
CATRYTSGGAKETQYF | TRBV5-1 | . | 16 | TRBJ2-5
CASTLGTPNYGYTF | TRBV6-5 | . | 14 | TRBJ1-2
CASSQGPYSNQPQHF | TRBV2 | . | 15 | TRBJ1-5
CASSPLGQESYEQYF | TRBV5-6 | . | 15 | TRBJ2-7
CASSPNFSEAFF | TRBV7-8 | once | 12 | TRBJ1-1
CASSPPSGGSTEQFF | TRBV7-6 | . | 15 | TRBJ2-1
CASRTAIFSYEQYF | TRBV10-2 | . | 14 | TRBJ2-7
CASSLRGQSYEQYF | TRBV28 | . | 14 | TRBJ2-7
CASSVTGATTYEQYF | TRBV9 | . | 15 | TRBJ2-7
CASSSSGQGAEAFF | TRBV7-8 | few | 14 | TRBJ1-1
CASSQEPGDYGYTF | TRBV4-3 | . | 14 | TRBJ1-2
CASSLDRADSPSYSNQPQHF | TRBV7-8 | . | 20 | TRBJ1-5
CASSRQDNSPLHF | TRBV19 | . | 13 | TRBJ1-6
CASSFWGVNEQFF | TRBV7-9 | few | 13 | TRBJ2-1
CAWSGAGYGYTF | TRBV30 | . | 12 | TRBJ1-2
CASSAGQASNQPQHF | TRBV19 | . | 15 | TRBJ1-5
CASSQSGGNEQFF | TRBV3-1/TRBV3-2 | . | 13 | TRBJ2-1
CASSWGTAFNEKLFF | TRBV7-9 | . | 15 | TRBJ1-4
CASSLAPGQGQNTIYF | TRBV5-1 | . | 16 | TRBJ1-3
CASSQGASYTF | TRBV14 | . | 11 | TRBJ1-2
CASSSVQGTEQYF | TRBV6-5 | once | 13 | TRBJ2-7
CASSPHGNEQFF | TRBV7-9 | . | 12 | TRBJ2-1
CASSGRTGYGYTF | TRBV7-9 | . | 13 | TRBJ1-2
CASSRGQETGELFF | TRBV19 | . | 14 | TRBJ2-2
CASSDRDNGNTIYF | TRBV19 | . | 14 | TRBJ1-3
CASSYGSGGAGEQFF | TRBV6-5 | . | 15 | TRBJ2-1
CASSPPVEWNTGELFF | TRBV18 | . | 16 | TRBJ2-2
CASSRGGEQFF | TRBV6-6 | . | 11 | TRBJ2-1
CASSRDSTYGYTF | TRBV7-9 | . | 13 | TRBJ1-2
CASSRGLAGAPPGELFF | TRBV13 | . | 17 | TRBJ2-2
CASSQVAGGRDEQYF | TRBV4-2 | . | 15 | TRBJ2-7
CASSQDLLAGGYNEQFF | TRBV4-3 | few | 17 | TRBJ2-1